The clone carrying this T cell receptor beta chain was picked up many times. Its antigen is currently unknown. This entry belongs to a study of neurological immune-mediated disorders. Study-wide findings and caveats: Subjects shared no identical expanded-clone CDR3 amino acid sequences, suggesting private TCR-beta repertoires in all groups.

Germline assignment: CDR1 MDHEN and CDR2 SYDVKM. Trimming at V came to 2 bases and at J to 7 bases, leaving 1 base not matched to a gene. CDR3 length equals 12 residues. The study used blood bank volunteers in Maryland, USA, as healthy controls. Libraries used 2 million unsorted PBMCs kept frozen in RNAlater. The team produced cDNA through 5'RACE using 10-nucleotide random UMIs. TCRdb analysed the 5' RACE reads with MiXCR anew, one entry per CDR3 protein. The sample shows about 79,000 distinct CDR3 sequences, around an eighth of them seen only once. Specimen: PBMCs. The clonotype was recovered from a woman between 50 and 59 years old in good health. The chain couples TRBV28 to TRBJ1-2; 7 bases map to TRBD1. Here the CDR3 DNA reads TGTGCCAGCAGTTTAGGACAGGTTGGCTACACCTTC. Translating it yields CASSLGQVGYTF.